The T cell receptor beta chain under discussion was sequenced for a study of cytomegalovirus exposure and HLA in healthy donors. The study's findings and limits: Cytomegalovirus status, reportedly, was diagnosed with high specificity and sensitivity by the classifier. Several top significant clusters appeared, in a later analysis, to be linked to common viral pathogens. Investigators reported more than 150 TCR beta chains as tied to cytomegalovirus.

PCR employed 60 Vbeta and 13 Jbeta primers. Generated by immunoSEQ multiplex PCR, the TCRdb table keeps only in-frame clones and is missing some. The repertoire shows roughly 200,000 clones; the top ten hold under 6.5%. As for this clone: As yet, its antigen is unknown.

CDR3 length: 14 residues. CDR1 SGHNT and CDR2 YENEEA come from the germline V gene. The V and J ends lost 4 bases and 4 bases respectively, with 12 bases between them. When sampled, the donors appeared nominally healthy, though they likely had unrecorded immune exposures. The sequenced material came from PBMCs. The genes are TRBV11-3 and TRBJ2-3, with D perhaps TRBD1 (5 bases). The clonotype comes from a young man in good health and CMV-seronegative. CDR3 nucleotides: TGTGCCAGCAGCTCGCCCCCCAGGGCAGATACGCAGTATTTT. Translating it yields CASSSPPRADTQYF.